This T cell receptor (beta chain) was sequenced in a study of CD8+ T cells in alopecia areata. This clone has at least ten counts. Its antigen remains unidentified. Broader study findings: Researchers report lesional scalp, most notably alopecia totalis/universalis, outstripped normal scalp in clonality.

This CDR3 is built from 15 residues. The J segment lost 6 bases and the V segment lost 3 bases, leaving 10 bases of the junction unmatched. The germline CDR1 and CDR2 sequences are SGHTS and YDEGEE. cDNA reverse transcribed from extracted RNA served as the sequencing template. TCRdb's table, derived via immunoSEQ multiplex PCR, lists solely in-frame clones and lacks some. The data contain 100,000 to 150,000 clones, 45% to 65% of them singletons. Sample: CD4+ T cells sorted from blood, taken at week 0. This rearrangement joins TRBV5-8 to TRBJ1-2; TRBD1 matches 8 bases. The sequence came from a human donor with alopecia areata. The CDR3 sequence is CASSWARTGSDGYTF. CDR3 nucleotide sequence: TGTGCCAGCAGCTGGGCCCGGACAGGGTCGGATGGCTACACCTTC.